The clone carrying this T cell receptor beta chain was recorded only once. The junction departs from the called germline gene at one end, perhaps through a read error. The same CDR3 arises from other DNA sequences in this sample as well. There are 14 residues in the CDR3. Germline assignment: CDR1 MNHEY and CDR2 SMNVEV (reference sequence). This entry comes from a study of cytomegalovirus exposure and HLA in healthy donors. Method: immunoSEQ multiplex PCR; TCRdb's copy keeps in-frame clones and lacks some. The sample includes under 150,000 clones, about 88% of them seen just once. Sequencing input: PBMCs. This TCR came from a man younger than 35 in good health and CMV-seropositive. The chain is built from TRBV27 and TRBJ2-7, with D possibly being TRBD2 (5 bases). CDR3 coding DNA: TGTGCTAGCACCCCGAGGGAGAGTTCCTACGAGCAGTACTTC. It translates to CASTPRESSYEQYF.